Below, one T cell receptor beta chain is given with its context. Antigen specificity is unknown. There are 15 residues in the CDR3. CDR1 is LNHDA, CDR2 SQIVND, per germline (reference sequence). V lost 6 bases and J lost 1; bases outside the gene matches: 7. This entry comes from a study of T cell responses to AZD1222 COVID-19 vaccine. Timing groups of about 4 and about 12 weeks for second doses were pooled. Regarding the study as a whole: Reports indicate that nearly half of spike-specific TCRs are directed at unmutated variant regions. After two AZD1222 doses, spike-specific TCR breadth and depth rose versus day 0.

Assay: immunoSEQ multiplex PCR; the TCRdb copy retains only in-frame clones and omits some. The data hold roughly 120,000 clones, with approximately 86% observed a single time. This chain links TRBV19 with TRBJ2-3; the match to TRBD2 covers 7 bases. Sequenced material: peripheral blood, taken 28 days after the second AZD1222 dose. The sequence derives from an adult who received the AZD1222 COVID-19 vaccine. CDR3 loop: CASRDSSGGTDTQYF. CDR3 coding DNA: TGTGCCAGTAGGGATTCAAGCGGGGGCACAGATACGCAGTATTTT.